This TCR beta chain was sequenced in a study of response to subunit inactivated influenza vaccine. TCRdb reprocessed the RT-PCR reads via MiXCR and lists one record per CDR3 protein. Of 600,000 to 700,000 distinct CDR3 sequences in the sample, around 15% are singletons; the top ten hold about 7.6%. This CDR3 is built from 15 residues. Trimming took 4 bases from V and 0 from J, leaving 12 bases between them. Germline V gene lookup returns CDR1 SGHDT and CDR2 YYEEEE. This clonotype was detected only a few times. Sequencing used PBMCs from blood, obtained roughly 2 weeks before vaccination. This chain joins TRBV5-6 and TRBJ2-3; unclear D gene. The sequence was obtained from a man between 45 and 60 years old who received an inactivated influenza vaccine. The CDR3 bases are TGTGCCAGCAGCGCTGTGAGCACAAGCACAGATACGCAGTATTTT. Translating gives CASSAVSTSTDTQYF.